The present T cell receptor beta chain was sequenced within a study of early T cells in non-severe SARS-CoV-2 infection. Study background: The study sequenced bulk RNA from unsorted whole blood, with chains unpaired.

From the 5' RACE reads, TCRdb called clonotypes with MiXCR, one entry per CDR3 protein. Found here are roughly 75,000 distinct CDR3 sequences, about 11% of them singletons; the top ten hold around 5%. Deletions cut 5 bases from V and 0 bases from J, with 11 bases between. The CDR3 sequence is 15 residues long. In this sample, this clonotype turned up many times. The sequenced sample consisted of whole blood. The chain employs TRBV12-3 or TRBV12-4 and TRBJ2-1; D is perhaps TRBD1 or TRBD2 (6 bases each). This TCR was sampled from an adult who was a healthcare worker with PCR-confirmed SARS-CoV-2 infection or an uninfected control (not recorded which). Written as DNA, the CDR3 is TGTGCCAGCAGTGTACAGGGAGGCTCCTACAATGAGCAGTTCTTC. This encodes CASSVQGGSYNEQFF.